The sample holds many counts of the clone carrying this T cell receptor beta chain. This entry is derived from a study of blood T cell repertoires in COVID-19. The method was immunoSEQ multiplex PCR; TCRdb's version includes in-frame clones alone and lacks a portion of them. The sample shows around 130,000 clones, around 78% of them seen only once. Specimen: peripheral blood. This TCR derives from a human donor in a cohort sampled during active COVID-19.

The CDR3 DNA reads as TGTGCCATCAGTGAGGACGAGGCGACTGAAGCTTTCTTT. This translates into CAISEDEATEAFF. The chain couples TRBV10-3 to TRBJ1-1; D remains unclear. In germline, CDR1 is ENHRY, CDR2 SYGVKD. The CDR3 covers 13 residues. Trimming took off 2 bases at V and 5 bases at J, with 9 bases between the two ends.